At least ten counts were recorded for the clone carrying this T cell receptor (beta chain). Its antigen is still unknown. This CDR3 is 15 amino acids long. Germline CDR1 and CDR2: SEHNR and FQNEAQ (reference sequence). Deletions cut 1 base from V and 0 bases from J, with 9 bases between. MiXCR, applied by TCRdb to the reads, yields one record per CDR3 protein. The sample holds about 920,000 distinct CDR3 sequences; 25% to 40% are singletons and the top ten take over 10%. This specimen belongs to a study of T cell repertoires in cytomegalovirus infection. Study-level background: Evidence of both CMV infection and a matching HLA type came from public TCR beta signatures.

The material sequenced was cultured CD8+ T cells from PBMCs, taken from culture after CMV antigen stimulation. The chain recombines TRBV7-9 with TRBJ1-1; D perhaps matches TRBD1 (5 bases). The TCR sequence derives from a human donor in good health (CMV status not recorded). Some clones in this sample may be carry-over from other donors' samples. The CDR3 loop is CASSLVLRVNTEAFF. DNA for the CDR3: TGTGCCAGCAGCTTAGTCCTCAGGGTGAACACTGAAGCTTTCTTT. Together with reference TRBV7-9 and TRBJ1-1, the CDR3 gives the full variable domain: DTGVSQNPRHKITKRGQNVTFRCDPISEHNRLYWYRQTLGQGPEFLTYFQNEAQLEKSRLLSDRFSAERPKGSFSTLEIQRTEQGDSAMYLCASSLVLRVNTEAFFGQGTRLTVV.